This is a list of T cell receptor beta chains from one sample in a study of patients and donors after allogeneic stem cell transplantation. TCRdb re-called the RT-PCR reads with MiXCR, one entry per CDR3 protein. Of 200,000 to 250,000 distinct CDR3 sequences listed, 13% to 15% were seen once; the top ten hold 11%. Sequenced sample: blood, either unsorted or a sorted T cell fraction (not recorded which). The receptors here all came from a human donor who was either an allogeneic HSCT recipient or a stem cell or donor lymphocyte infusion donor (not recorded which). It is not recorded whose cells these are; they may come from a transplant donor. The CDR3 runs from the conserved cysteine through the conserved F or W. D genes are given only for firm matches. Rows give clone size only sometimes, using once, few, many, or a class for an expanded clone.

cdr3_length clone_size j_call d_call v_call cdr3_aa cdr3_nt
12 once TRBJ2-1 NA TRBV19 CASGDRYNEQFF TGTGCCTCGGGGGACAGATACAATGAGCAGTTCTTC
18 few TRBJ2-1 TRBD2 TRBV15 CATSRRGRGLADYNEQFF TGTGCCACCAGCAGGAGGGGGAGGGGACTAGCGGATTACAATGAGCAGTTCTTC
12 few TRBJ1-1 NA TRBV20-1 CSALPLFTEAFF TGCAGTGCTCTTCCGCTCTTCACTGAAGCTTTCTTT
13 many TRBJ2-2 NA TRBV12-3/TRBV12-4 CASSFLGTGELFF TGTGCCAGCAGTTTCCTGGGCACCGGGGAGCTGTTTTTT
14 few TRBJ2-5 NA TRBV11-1 CASSPVAGGETQYF TGTGCCAGCAGCCCCGTCGCCGGGGGAGAGACCCAGTACTTC
12 NA TRBJ2-2 NA TRBV5-6 CASSLKDRGLFF TGTGCCAGCAGCTTGAAGGACAGAGGGCTGTTTTTT
11 NA TRBJ2-3 NA TRBV6-4 CASSEKDTQYF TGTGCCAGCAGTGAGAAAGATACGCAGTATTTT
16 NA TRBJ2-3 TRBD2 TRBV10-3 CAISQIAGGRTDTQYF TGTGCCATCAGTCAGATAGCGGGGGGTCGCACAGATACGCAGTATTTT
16 few TRBJ2-3 TRBD1 TRBV5-1 CASSQTGGQGAHTQYF TGCGCCAGCAGCCAAACGGGAGGACAGGGGGCACATACGCAGTATTTT
15 many TRBJ2-3 NA TRBV5-1 CASSLSGGSTDTQYF TGCGCCAGCAGCCTCTCTGGGGGAAGCACAGATACGCAGTATTTT
15 many TRBJ2-4 TRBD2 TRBV5-1 CASSLDTGAGDIQYF TGCGCCAGCAGCTTGGATACAGGAGCGGGAGACATTCAGTACTTC